One sample yielded the 26 T cell receptor beta chains listed below, sequenced in a study of blood T cells in healthy people across ages. Combining a sample-barcoded 5' primer with a J-beta primer mix, a second PCR ran for roughly 6 to 12 cycles. TCRdb itself ran the 5' RACE reads through MiXCR, one entry per CDR3 protein. Of 1.5 million or so distinct CDR3 sequences in the sample, 40% to 45% were seen once. The sample comprised blood. All receptors derive from a woman younger than 35 in good health.

The gene calls are TRBV19 and TRBJ1-4; D uncertain. V was trimmed by 8 bases and J by 7 bases, leaving 17 bases between them. There are 14 residues in the CDR3. Germline V lookup: CDR1 LNHDA, CDR2 SQIVND (reference sequence). The CDR3 coding sequence is TGTGCCAGTTCCTTAATGGTTCCTGGTGAAAAACTGTTTTTT. Its protein product is CASSLMVPGEKLFF.

The rearrangement uses TRBV4-1 and TRBJ2-1; D uncertain. The CDR3 is 15 amino acids. Per germline, CDR1 MGHRA and CDR2 YSYEKL. Trimming shortened V by 3 bases and J by 0 bases, and 9 bases separated the two germline ends. CDR3 nucleotide sequence: TGCGCCAGCAGCCACGACCAGAGCTCCTACAATGAGCAGTTCTTC. Residues: CASSHDQSSYNEQFF.

This clonotype was seen more than once but under ten times. The V call is TRBV5-1, the J call TRBJ1-1; no clear D. The CDR3 totals 16 residues. V shed 2 bases and J shed 0 bases, with 14 bases lying between them. The V gene's germline CDR1 is SGHRS and CDR2 YFSETQ. The CDR3 reads CASSFNGGTMNTEAFF. The CDR3, as DNA: TGCGCCAGCAGCTTTAATGGCGGAACCATGAACACTGAAGCTTTCTTT.

The chain has TRBV9 and TRBJ1-5; 9 bases map to TRBD1. This CDR3 contains 15 residues. Germline CDR1 is SGDLS and CDR2 is YYNGEE. J gave up 7 bases and V 2 bases, and 7 bases lay outside the gene matches. The CDR3 here is CASSVTGTGIQPQHF. CDR3 bases: TGTGCCAGCAGCGTTACCGGGACAGGGATCCAGCCCCAGCATTTT.

The gene calls are TRBV7-9 and TRBJ2-5; maybe TRBD1 (6 bases). V gave up 5 bases and J gave up 3 bases, with 13 bases separating them. Germline V gives CDR1 SEHNR, CDR2 FQNEAQ (reference sequence). The CDR3 sequence is 14 residues long. CDR3: CASSTIQGKETQYF. The CDR3 DNA sequence: TGTGCCAGCAGCACCATACAGGGTAAAGAGACCCAGTACTTC.

The gene calls are TRBV20-1 and TRBJ2-3; the match to TRBD1 covers 7 bases. Germline values: CDR1 DFQATT, CDR2 SNEGSKA (reference sequence). Trimming took 0 bases from V and 4 from J; bases not matched to a gene: 7. This CDR3 is built from 15 residues. In nucleotides, the CDR3 is TGCAGTGCTAGAGATCACAGACAGGGATCAGATACGCAGTATTTT. It translates to CSARDHRQGSDTQYF.

This chain links TRBV5-8 with TRBJ2-3; 9 nucleotides match TRBD1. Looked up from germline, CDR1 is SGHTS and CDR2 is YDEGEE. Unmatched junction bases numbered 15, after V lost 4 bases and J lost 6 bases. This CDR3 has 17 residues. The chain's CDR3 is CASSPDRGRLWVDTQYF. The CDR3 DNA reads TGTGCCAGCAGCCCGGACAGGGGCCGGCTTTGGGTGGATACGCAGTATTTT.

CDR3 residues: CASSFDINEQYF. CDR3 coding DNA: TGTGCCAGCAGCTTTGATATCAACGAGCAGTACTTC. The rearrangement links TRBV11-2 to TRBJ2-5; D is unclear. The DNA end is a closer match to TRBJ2-7, so the J assignment may be wrong. There are 12 residues in the CDR3. Germline CDR1 reads SGHAT; CDR2 reads FQNNGV.

As concerns this clonotype: A junction end diverges from the germline sequence, so it may reflect a read error. The J gene is TRBJ2-7, the V gene TRBV4-1; D remains unclear. CDR3 length: 14 residues. The V gene's germline CDR1 is MGHRA and CDR2 YSYEKL. The CDR3 protein is CASRQDVLAYEQYF. As DNA, the CDR3 is TGCGCCAGCCGCCAAGACGTTCTCGCCTACGAGCAGTACTTC.

The table lists this clonotype with a few counts. The chain combines TRBV7-9 with TRBJ1-2, with D hard to call. The CDR3 has 15 residues. Germline-derived CDR1 and CDR2 are SEHNR and FQNEAQ (reference sequence). V lost 3 bases and J 3 bases, leaving 14 bases between the germline ends. The DNA of the CDR3 is TGTGCCAGCAGCTTCTCCGGGGTGAGGGACTATGGCTACACCTTC. This translates into CASSFSGVRDYGYTF. Complete variable domain (other parts from reference TRBV7-9 and TRBJ1-2): DTGVSQNPRHKITKRGQNVTFRCDPISEHNRLYWYRQTLGQGPEFLTYFQNEAQLEKSRLLSDRFSAERPKGSFSTLEIQRTEQGDSAMYLCASSFSGVRDYGYTFGSGTRLTVV.

This clonotype was counted only a few times. The V call is TRBV29-1, the J call TRBJ2-7, with D tentatively TRBD1 (5 bases). V was cut by 4 bases and J by 2 bases, with 12 bases left in between. CDR1 and CDR2 (germline): SQVTM, ANQGSEA. This CDR3 contains 13 residues. This CDR3 reads CSVVGRTTYEQYF. For the CDR3, the DNA is TGCAGCGTTGTCGGACGGACAACCTACGAGCAGTACTTC.

This clonotype was seen only a few times. The chain recombines TRBV29-1 with TRBJ1-2, with D possibly TRBD1 on 6 matching bases. This CDR3 has 13 amino acids. V shed 4 bases and J shed 3 bases, with 12 bases lying between them. CDR1 and CDR2 (germline): SQVTM, ANQGSEA. Here the CDR3 reads CSVAGVSDYGYTF. As DNA, the CDR3 is TGCAGCGTTGCAGGGGTTAGTGACTATGGCTACACCTTC.

The rearrangement links TRBV12-3 or TRBV12-4 to TRBJ1-4, with D maybe TRBD1 (5 bases). V gave up 6 bases and J gave up 7 bases, with 12 bases separating them. The CDR3 length is 13 residues. The CDR3 region has the DNA TGTGCCAGCAGCCCAAGACAGTCTGAAAAACTGTTTTTT. Translating it yields CASSPRQSEKLFF.

Note on this clonotype: This may be a read error: a much more frequent sequence differs by one nucleotide. CDR3 in DNA: TGCGCCAGCAGCCTTAGTCCCGGACAGGACACAGATACGCAGTATTTT. Its protein is CASSLSPGQDTDTQYF. This chain connects TRBV5-1 to TRBJ2-3; 7 nucleotides match TRBD1. With V trimmed by 4 bases and J by 2 bases, 10 bases remained unmatched. This CDR3 has 16 residues. Germline-derived CDR1 and CDR2 are SGHRS and YFSETQ. The full variable domain, completed using reference TRBV5-1 and TRBJ2-3, is KAGVTQTPRYLIKTRGQQVTLSCSPISGHRSVSWYQQTPGQGLQFLFEYFSETQRNKGNFPGRFSGRQFSNSRSEMNVSTLELGDSALYLCASSLSPGQDTDTQYFGPGTRLTVL.

The chain combines TRBV28 with TRBJ2-7; TRBD1 matches at 8 bases. V lost 6 bases and J lost 6; bases outside the gene matches: 16. Germline V gives CDR1 MDHEN, CDR2 SYDVKM. The CDR3 has 16 amino acids. CDR3 sequence: CASSQETGAELCEQYF. The CDR3 DNA sequence: TGTGCCAGCAGCCAAGAGACAGGGGCAGAACTCTGCGAGCAGTACTTC. The full variable domain, rest sourced from reference TRBV28 and TRBJ2-7, is DVKVTQSSRYLVKRTGEKVFLECVQDMDHENMFWYRQDPGLGLRLIYFSYDVKMKEKGDIPEGYSVSREKKERFSLILESASTNQTSMYLCASSQETGAELCEQYFGPGTRLTVT.

The CDR3 sequence: CSARDRLVYNEQFF. The CDR3 coding sequence is TGCAGTGCTAGAGATCGTTTAGTCTACAATGAGCAGTTCTTC. V is TRBV20-1 and J is TRBJ2-1, with no clear D. Germline V gene lookup returns CDR1 DFQATT and CDR2 SNEGSKA (reference sequence). The germline V and J ends were trimmed by 0 bases and 3 bases, with 9 bases remaining between them. This CDR3 spans 14 amino acids.

This rearrangement joins TRBV4-3 to TRBJ2-7, with no clear D. Germline CDR1 reads LGHNA; CDR2 reads YSLEER. V was shortened by 0 bases and J by 2 bases, with 11 bases between the two germline ends. The CDR3 runs 15 residues. The CDR3 DNA is TGCGCCAGCAGCCAAGAAGATGGGGAAGCCTACGAGCAGTACTTC. This encodes CASSQEDGEAYEQYF.

The chain has TRBV9 and TRBJ2-3, with D possibly matching TRBD1 (6 bases). V dropped 0 bases and J dropped 2 bases, with 13 bases sitting between them. Germline CDR1 SGDLS, CDR2 YYNGEE. The CDR3 contains 16 residues. This CDR3 reads CASSVGWQGPTDTQYF. The CDR3 coding sequence is TGTGCCAGCAGCGTAGGGTGGCAGGGGCCCACAGATACGCAGTATTTT. The entire variable domain, with the rest obtained from reference TRBV9 and TRBJ2-3, is as follows: DSGVTQTPKHLITATGQRVTLRCSPRSGDLSVYWYQQSLDQGLQFLIQYYNGEERAKGNILERFSAQQFPDLHSELNLSSLELGDSALYFCASSVGWQGPTDTQYFGPGTRLTVL.

The chain recombines TRBV4-3 with TRBJ2-1, with 11 positions matching TRBD2. Trimming took 5 bases from V and 6 from J; bases not matched to a gene: 9. CDR3 length: 16 amino acids. CDR1 and CDR2 (germline): LGHNA, YSLEER. The CDR3 reads CASSSKTSGASNEQFF. The CDR3 bases are TGCGCCAGCAGCTCTAAGACTAGCGGGGCGAGCAATGAGCAGTTCTTC.

The chain carries TRBV6-1 and TRBJ1-1; D possibly corresponds to TRBD1 (5 bases). Trimming left V 7 bases short and J 0 bases short, with 9 bases between. The germline gives CDR1 MNHNS, CDR2 SASEGT. The CDR3 consists of 13 residues. Here the CDR3 reads CASNPGLNTEAFF. CDR3 coding DNA: TGTGCCAGCAACCCGGGACTGAACACTGAAGCTTTCTTT.

The sample holds a few counts of this clonotype. The chain combines TRBV9 with TRBJ2-1; TRBD2 matches at 9 bases. Germline loops: CDR1 SGDLS, CDR2 YYNGEE. V dropped 3 bases and J dropped 3; count of bases not matched to a gene: 7. The CDR3 length is 16 residues. In DNA form, the CDR3 reads TGTGCCAGCAGCGCGTTAGCGGGGGCCCACTACAATGAGCAGTTCTTC. This translates into CASSALAGAHYNEQFF.

This clonotype turned up a few times. The gene calls are TRBV5-1 and TRBJ1-1; D not resolved. Germline lookup yields CDR1 SGHRS and CDR2 YFSETQ. The CDR3 length is 15 residues. Trimming pared 4 bases from V and 5 bases from J, leaving 18 bases between. The CDR3 here is CASSNRTGGGTEAFF. The CDR3 bases are TGCGCCAGCAGCAATAGGACGGGAGGAGGGACTGAAGCTTTCTTT. Combining the CDR3 with reference TRBV5-1 and TRBJ1-1 gives the whole variable domain KAGVTQTPRYLIKTRGQQVTLSCSPISGHRSVSWYQQTPGQGLQFLFEYFSETQRNKGNFPGRFSGRQFSNSRSEMNVSTLELGDSALYLCASSNRTGGGTEAFFGQGTRLTVV.

The genes are TRBV7-6 and TRBJ2-7; no clear D. With 1 base removed from V and 5 bases from J, the gap between germline ends came to 12 bases. Germline V gives CDR1 SGHVS, CDR2 FNYEAQ. The CDR3 covers 14 residues. The CDR3 spells CASSLEETNNEQYF. CDR3 nucleotide sequence: TGTGCCAGCAGCTTAGAGGAGACCAATAACGAGCAGTACTTC.

This clonotype was seen a few times. The V call is TRBV4-3, the J call TRBJ1-2, with D hard to call. CDR1 LGHNA and CDR2 YSLEER come from the germline V gene. With 0 bases removed from V and 4 bases from J, the gap between germline ends came to 12 bases. The CDR3 consists of 15 residues. The CDR3 DNA is TGCGCCAGCAGCCAAGAAGGACCGTTCTCCTATGGCTACACCTTC. Translation: CASSQEGPFSYGYTF.

This clonotype was counted a few times. The chain carries TRBV7-3 and TRBJ2-1, with D tentatively TRBD2 (6 bases). Germline V gene sequence: CDR1 SGHTA, CDR2 FQGTGA. The CDR3 has 15 residues. The V end was cut by 5 bases, the J end by 2 bases, with 13 bases between. DNA of the CDR3: TGTGCCAGCAGCCCTCAGACGGGAGCCTACAATGAGCAGTTCTTC. Encoded protein: CASSPQTGAYNEQFF.

This chain joins TRBV20-1 and TRBJ2-7, with TRBD1 matching 7 bases. The trim removed 0 bases at V and 3 bases at J, leaving 2 bases unmatched. From germline, CDR1 is DFQATT and CDR2 SNEGSKA (reference sequence). There are 13 residues in the CDR3. CDR3: CSAREDRDYEQYF. The CDR3 nucleotides read TGCAGTGCTAGAGAAGACAGGGACTACGAGCAGTACTTC.